The present T cell receptor (beta chain) was sequenced within a study of blood T cell repertoires in COVID-19. Overall study: The United States, Italy and Spain provided the acute and convalescent COVID-19 samples. Nucleic acid was either cDNA or gDNA, and it came from T cells, B-cell-depleted T cells, or PBMCs.

Per the authors' pipeline: Amplification of reference gene primers was used by the study to estimate nucleated cell counts. Assay used: immunoSEQ multiplex PCR; TCRdb lists only in-frame clones, some missing. From that table come the V and J calls and clone size; the DNA was used to work out D and trimming. The sample has approximately 30,000 clones, 90% seen once; the top ten hold approximately 1%. This receptor was obtained from a man between 65 and 79 years old with active or convalescent COVID-19. The source material was peripheral blood.

The CDR3 DNA reads as TGTGCCAGCAGCTTGGGGGGTTGGGGGGGCCCCACAGATACGCAGTATTTT. Translating gives CASSLGGWGGPTDTQYF. The chain joins TRBV5-4 to TRBJ2-3, with D perhaps matching TRBD2 (7 bases). The ends were cut back, 0 bases at V and 2 bases at J, with 16 bases in the middle. The CDR3 is made up of 17 amino acids. The germline V gene encodes CDR1 SGHNT and CDR2 YYREEE (reference sequence).